Below, 22 T cell receptor beta chains from the same sample are listed, as sequenced in a study of long-term antiretroviral therapy in people with HIV. Runs used v3.0 of the immunoSEQ assay and were done at survey level. TCRdb keeps only in-frame clones here, not all; method: immunoSEQ multiplex PCR. The repertoire has some 23,000 clones, around 88% of them found once; the top ten carry roughly 5%. Specimen: unsorted PBMCs, collected more than 4.4 years after starting antiretroviral therapy. The receptors shown here come from a man under 40 with HIV.

The chain carries TRBV13 and TRBJ2-7, with 7 bases lining up with TRBD1. The germline V gene has CDR1 PRHDT and CDR2 FYEKMQ (reference sequence). The V gene end was trimmed by 5 bases and the J gene end by 2 bases; junction bases not matched to a gene: 9. The CDR3 is 15 amino acids. The CDR3 loop reads CASSPPGTETYEQYF. CDR3 nucleotides: TGTGCCAGCAGCCCACCCGGGACAGAGACCTACGAGCAGTACTTC. The entire variable domain, with the rest obtained from reference TRBV13 and TRBJ2-7, is as follows: AAGVIQSPRHLIKEKRETATLKCYPIPRHDTVYWYQQGPGQDPQFLISFYEKMQSDKGSIPDRFSAQQFSDYHSELNMSSLELGDSALYFCASSPPGTETYEQYFGPGTRLTVT.

CDR3 sequence reads: CASKGPAPADTGELFF. The CDR3 coding sequence is TGTGCCAGCAAGGGTCCCGCACCCGCCGACACCGGGGAGCTGTTTTTT. The J gene is TRBJ2-2, the V gene TRBV9; D not certain. Trimming removed 6 bases at V and 3 bases at J, with 18 bases between. The length of the CDR3 is 16 residues. Germline CDR1 and CDR2: SGDLS and YYNGEE.

The V gene is TRBV15, the J gene TRBJ1-4, with 7 bases that match TRBD1. The CDR3 totals 15 residues. Germline-derived CDR1 and CDR2 are LNHNV and YYDKDF (reference sequence). V was pared by 3 bases and J by 4 bases, with 5 bases of the junction left unmatched. The CDR3 nucleotides are TGTGCCACCAGCAGTTCAAGGGGGCTTAATGAAAAACTGTTTTTT. This sequence encodes CATSSSRGLNEKLFF.

The chain is built from TRBV4-3 and TRBJ2-5, with D possibly TRBD1 on 5 matching bases. Trimming shortened V by 0 bases and J by 3 bases, and 8 bases separated the two germline ends. Germline V gene sequence: CDR1 LGHNA, CDR2 YSLEER. The CDR3 runs 14 residues. As DNA, the CDR3 is TGCGCCAGCAGCCAAGACCGCAGGGAAGAGACCCAGTACTTC. Translation gives CASSQDRREETQYF.

The J gene is TRBJ2-2, the V gene TRBV19; D possibly corresponds to TRBD2 (7 bases). Trimming shortened V by 5 bases and J by 1 base, and 20 bases separated the two germline ends. CDR3 length equals 18 residues. Germline V lookup: CDR1 LNHDA, CDR2 SQIVND (reference sequence). CDR3 nucleotide sequence: TGTGCCAGTAGTCCTCCGTTTGGGGGGGGCGAGAACACCGGGGAGCTGTTTTTT. This sequence encodes CASSPPFGGGENTGELFF.

The chain has TRBV11-2 and TRBJ1-2; perhaps TRBD1 as D (5 bases). CDR3 size: 14 residues. Trimming took off 2 bases at V and 3 bases at J, with 10 bases between the two ends. Germline loops: CDR1 SGHAT, CDR2 FQNNGV. CDR3 nucleotides: TGTGCCAGCAGCTTATACAGGCAGGACTATGGCTACACCTTC. It yields the protein CASSLYRQDYGYTF.

This chain links TRBV6-1 with TRBJ1-5; no clear D. This CDR3 spans 14 amino acids. CDR1 and CDR2 (germline): MNHNS, SASEGT. V was cut by 3 bases and J by 6 bases, with 12 bases left in between. The CDR3 coding sequence is TGTGCCAGCAGTGAGGTTCCGCGCGGTCAGCCCCAGCATTTT. Its protein is CASSEVPRGQPQHF.

The rearrangement uses TRBV4-3 and TRBJ2-6; 9 bases are shared with TRBD1. V shed 0 bases and J 4 bases; nucleotides not matched to a gene: 10. Per the germline V gene, CDR1 is LGHNA and CDR2 is YSLEER. CDR3 length: 19 amino acids. CDR3 coding DNA: TGCGCCAGCAGCCAAGAAGTACAGGGGGCTCTAATCGGGGCCAACGTCCTGACTTTC. This codes for CASSQEVQGALIGANVLTF.

This chain joins TRBV9 and TRBJ2-2; a weak D match, TRBD1 (5 bases). The CDR3 has 16 amino acids. Trimming took off 2 bases at V and 0 bases at J, with 11 bases between the two ends. CDR1 and CDR2 (germline): SGDLS, YYNGEE. The CDR3 loop reads CASSVVPTANTGELFF. The CDR3 DNA sequence: TGTGCCAGCAGCGTTGTCCCGACAGCGAACACCGGGGAGCTGTTTTTT.

The genes are TRBV4-1 and TRBJ2-1; 8 bases map to TRBD1. The CDR3 length is 14 residues. V shed 3 bases, J shed 7 bases, and the junction held 5 bases outside the gene matches. Germline CDR1 reads MGHRA; CDR2 reads YSYEKL. The chain's CDR3 is CASSQRTGFNEQFF. The CDR3 DNA reads TGCGCCAGCAGCCAGAGGACAGGGTTTAATGAGCAGTTCTTC.

The chain couples TRBV7-2 to TRBJ1-2; TRBD1 agrees at 7 bases. V trimming: 2 bases; J trimming: 4 bases; junction bases outside the gene matches: 4. The CDR3 loop spans 14 amino acids. In germline, CDR1 is SGHTA, CDR2 FQGNSA. The CDR3 sequence is CASSLRGPSYGYTF. The CDR3 DNA is TGTGCCAGCAGCTTAAGGGGGCCCTCCTATGGCTACACCTTC.

The chain uses TRBV15 and TRBJ1-5; D remains unclear. The CDR3 is 13 residues long. V shed 0 bases and J shed 7 bases, with 7 bases lying between them. Germline V CDR1 and CDR2: LNHNV, YYDKDF (reference sequence). CDR3 amino acids: CATSRDEFQPQHF. Written as DNA, the CDR3 is TGTGCCACCAGCAGAGATGAATTCCAGCCCCAGCATTTT.

The chain has TRBV6-5 and TRBJ2-7; 8 bases are shared with TRBD1. The trim removed 8 bases at V and 5 bases at J, leaving 2 bases unmatched. Germline lookup yields CDR1 MNHEY and CDR2 SVGAGI. The CDR3 contains 11 residues. The CDR3 nucleotides are TGTGCCAGCTGCAGGGGGCACGAGCAGTACTTC. This gives the protein CASCRGHEQYF.

This clone was counted only a few times. The chain employs TRBV18 and TRBJ2-2; D gene uncertain. V lost 2 bases and J lost 10, with 5 bases in between. The CDR3 contains 11 residues. Germline V gives CDR1 KGHSH, CDR2 LQKENI. The CDR3 coding sequence is TGTGCCAGCTCACCAGGCTTGGAGCTGTTTTTT. This gives the protein CASSPGLELFF.

The chain couples TRBV7-9 to TRBJ1-1; unclear D gene. With 5 bases removed from V and 11 bases from J, the gap between germline ends came to 15 bases. Germline CDR1 reads SEHNR; CDR2 reads FQNEAQ (reference sequence). CDR3 length equals 12 residues. CDR3 region: CASSPGGFGAFF. The CDR3 DNA is TGTGCCAGCAGCCCTGGTGGGTTTGGGGCTTTCTTT.

This rearrangement joins TRBV6-5 to TRBJ1-2; D perhaps matches TRBD1 (6 bases). The CDR3 is 12 residues long. Germline V gene sequence: CDR1 MNHEY, CDR2 SVGAGI. Trimming pared 4 bases from V and 8 bases from J, leaving 11 bases between. The CDR3 region is CASSSQGRGYTF. The CDR3 region has the DNA TGTGCCAGCAGTTCGCAGGGGCGGGGCTACACCTTC.

This sequence joins TRBV29-1 and TRBJ2-6; 12 bases agree with TRBD1. Trimming at V came to 4 bases and at J to 0 bases, leaving 7 bases not matched to a gene. The CDR3 is 18 residues long. The V gene's germline CDR1 is SQVTM and CDR2 ANQGSEA. The CDR3 sequence is CSVVSPGQGASGANVLTF. In DNA form, the CDR3 reads TGCAGCGTTGTAAGCCCGGGACAGGGGGCCTCTGGGGCCAACGTCCTGACTTTC. Combining the CDR3 with reference TRBV29-1 and TRBJ2-6 gives the whole variable domain SAVISQKPSRDICQRGTSLTIQCQVDSQVTMMFWYRQQPGQSLTLIATANQGSEATYESGFVIDKFPISRPNLTFSTLTVSNMSPEDSSIYLCSVVSPGQGASGANVLTFGAGSRLTVL.

This sequence joins TRBV12-5 and TRBJ2-1, with D perhaps matching TRBD1 or TRBD2 (5 bases each). This CDR3 has 15 residues. Germline values: CDR1 LGHNT, CDR2 FRNRAP. The ends were cut back, 2 bases at V and 6 bases at J, with 14 bases in the middle. CDR3 sequence: CASGLHGMGVNEQFF. DNA for the CDR3: TGTGCTAGTGGTTTGCACGGTATGGGGGTCAATGAGCAGTTCTTC.

This clone was seen once. This sequence joins TRBV7-9 and TRBJ2-7; 9 bases match TRBD2. The CDR3 contains 15 residues. Germline values: CDR1 SEHNR, CDR2 FQNEAQ (reference sequence). V shed 7 bases, J shed 0 bases, and the junction held 7 bases outside the gene matches. The CDR3 nucleotides read TGTGCCAGCACGGATGCACTAGCGGGCTCCTACGAGCAGTACTTC. This translates into CASTDALAGSYEQYF. Full variable domain (outside the CDR3, taken from reference TRBV7-9 and TRBJ2-7): DTGVSQNPRHKITKRGQNVTFRCDPISEHNRLYWYRQTLGQGPEFLTYFQNEAQLEKSRLLSDRFSAERPKGSFSTLEIQRTEQGDSAMYLCASTDALAGSYEQYFGPGTRLTVT.

The chain uses TRBV4-3 and TRBJ2-2; a weak D match, TRBD1 (6 bases). Per the germline V gene, CDR1 is LGHNA and CDR2 is YSLEER. The CDR3 contains 15 residues. Trimming removed 2 bases at V and 1 base at J, with 8 bases between. CDR3 region: CASSQKQGNTGELFF. In DNA, the CDR3 is TGCGCCAGCAGCCAAAAACAGGGGAACACCGGGGAGCTGTTTTTT.

The rearrangement joins TRBV7-9 to TRBJ2-7; D is uncertain. The V and J ends lost 4 bases and 4 bases respectively, with 20 bases between them. Per germline, CDR1 SEHNR and CDR2 FQNEAQ (reference sequence). The CDR3 sequence is 16 residues long. The CDR3 DNA reads as TGTGCCAGCAGCTCCGCTGGGGTGGATGCGAGGTACGAGCAGTACTTC. Translated: CASSSAGVDARYEQYF.

The chain has TRBV2 and TRBJ2-1; 12 nucleotides agree with TRBD2. The CDR3 consists of 14 residues. Trimming at V came to 5 bases and at J to 9 bases, leaving 5 bases not matched to a gene. Germline assignment: CDR1 SNHLY and CDR2 FYNNEI. The CDR3 region has the DNA TGTGCCAGCAGTTCGCTGACTAGCGGGGGTGAGCAGTTCTTC. This encodes CASSSLTSGGEQFF.